Listed below are T cell receptor beta chains from one sample, sequenced in a study of blood T cell repertoires in COVID-19. Method: immunoSEQ multiplex PCR; TCRdb's copy keeps in-frame clones and lacks some. The table lists 150,000 to 200,000 clones, 70% to 80% of them singletons, with around 17% in the top ten. The specimen was PBMCs or T cells enriched from blood (not recorded which). Receptors were obtained from a woman between 65 and 79 years old in a cohort exposed to, infected with or recovered from COVID-19 (not recorded which). CDR3s include the opening cysteine and the closing phenylalanine or tryptophan. A D gene is named only where the DNA matches it firmly. Expanded clones are given a class, and other clones once, few, many or no size at all.

clone_size	d_call	v_call	j_call	cdr3_length	cdr3_aa	cdr3_nt
-	-	TRBV5-1	TRBJ2-2	14	CASSVRENTGELFF	TGCGCCAGCAGCGTCCGGGAGAACACCGGGGAGCTGTTTTTT
-	TRBD1	TRBV4-2	TRBJ2-3	16	CASSQLQGRGTDTQYF	TGTGCCAGCAGCCAATTACAGGGGAGAGGCACAGATACGCAGTATTTT
-	-	TRBV11-3	TRBJ2-7	15	CASSYGGAGSYEQYF	TGTGCCAGCAGCTATGGAGGGGCGGGGTCCTACGAGCAGTACTTC
-	TRBD2	TRBV6-2/TRBV6-3	TRBJ2-5	16	CASSTPRTSGIETQYF	TGTGCCAGCAGTACGCCCCGGACTAGCGGGATAGAGACCCAGTACTTC
once	TRBD1	TRBV5-4	TRBJ1-2	16	CASSKGTALLNYGYTF	TGTGCCAGCAGCAAAGGGACAGCACTTCTCAACTATGGCTACACCTTC
-	-	TRBV28	TRBJ2-5	15	CATNGINDRPETQYF	TGTGCCACCAATGGAATAAACGACAGGCCAGAGACCCAGTACTTC
once	-	TRBV20-1	TRBJ2-5	13	CSASGRGGETQYF	TGCAGTGCTAGTGGTCGAGGAGGAGAGACCCAGTACTTC
few	-	TRBV5-5	TRBJ2-4	13	CASSLAGSYIQYF	TGTGCCAGCAGCTTGGCCGGGAGTTACATTCAGTACTTC
-	TRBD2	TRBV6-6	TRBJ2-7	14	CASSGTTGSYEQYF	TGTGCCAGCAGTGGGACTACAGGATCCTACGAGCAGTACTTC
few	TRBD1	TRBV11-2	TRBJ1-4	15	CASSPGTGGSEKLFF	TGTGCCAGCAGCCCAGGGACAGGGGGCAGTGAAAAACTGTTTTTT
-	TRBD1	TRBV24-1	TRBJ1-4	15	CATSARTGDVEKLFF	TGTGCCACCAGCGCCCGGACAGGGGATGTCGAAAAACTGTTTTTT
-	-	TRBV2	TRBJ2-1	16	CASSETAGGSYNEQFF	TGTGCCAGCAGTGAAACGGCAGGGGGGTCCTACAATGAGCAGTTCTTC
-	TRBD1	TRBV12-3/TRBV12-4	TRBJ1-1	12	CASRRTGLEAFF	TGTGCCAGCAGACGGACAGGGCTTGAAGCTTTCTTT
once	-	TRBV18	TRBJ2-4	16	CASSPPSSEGKNIQYF	TGTGCCAGCTCACCACCGTCGAGCGAGGGCAAAAACATTCAGTACTTC
many	-	TRBV19	TRBJ1-5	15	CASRTLGTGNQPQHF	TGTGCCAGTAGGACACTTGGAACCGGTAATCAGCCCCAGCATTTT
few	TRBD1	TRBV3-1/TRBV3-2	TRBJ1-1	14	CASSHPGTGGEAFF	TGTGCCAGCAGCCACCCCGGGACAGGGGGCGAAGCTTTCTTT
-	TRBD1	TRBV19	TRBJ1-2	12	CASSFLQGYYTF	TGTGCCAGTAGTTTCCTACAGGGGTACTACACCTTC
-	-	TRBV14	TRBJ2-5	15	CASSHFDRHQETQYF	TGTGCCAGCAGCCATTTCGACAGGCACCAAGAGACCCAGTACTTC